This T cell receptor (beta chain) comes out of a study of cytomegalovirus exposure and HLA in healthy donors. Germline V gives CDR1 LNHNV, CDR2 YYDKDF (reference sequence). CDR3 length: 12 residues. J lost 4 bases, V lost 4 bases, and 0 bases had no gene match. Primers included in the PCR were 60 Vbeta and 13 Jbeta primers. Method: immunoSEQ multiplex PCR; TCRdb's copy keeps in-frame clones and lacks some. The sample yields just over 95,000 clones, over 60% seen once. General study points: Some TCR beta chains (roughly 150 of them) were listed as cytomegalovirus-associated.

Of note for this clone: Its antigen is currently unknown.

V usage is TRBV15 and J usage is TRBJ1-2, with 7 nucleotides matching TRBD1. The source of this sequence is a human donor in good health. Input material: PBMCs. The CDR3 DNA follows: TGTGCCACCAGCAACAGGGGCTATGGCTACACCTTC. This gives the protein CATSNRGYGYTF.